The present entry profiles one T cell receptor (beta chain) with its context. This record comes from a study of T cells in localized non-small cell lung cancer. CDR3 length: 17 amino acids. Germline lookup yields CDR1 LNHDA and CDR2 SQIVND (reference sequence). The trim removed 4 bases at V and 5 bases at J, leaving 16 bases unmatched. Only in-frame clones appear in the TCRdb table, and some are missing; sequencing was by immunoSEQ multiplex PCR. Here the sample spans some 15,000 clones, almost 90% being singletons. The sequencing used peripheral blood mononuclear cells, collected before any cancer treatment. The TCR originated in a woman between 35 and 75 years old with stage III lung adenocarcinoma. The J gene is TRBJ2-5, the V gene TRBV19, with 7 bases aligning to TRBD1. The CDR3 spells CASSTRKGQRVGETQYF. The CDR3 DNA sequence: TGTGCCAGTAGTACTCGGAAGGGACAGAGGGTAGGGGAGACCCAGTACTTC.